The clone carrying this T cell receptor (beta chain) came up a few times. The antigen remains unidentified. This sample is drawn from a study of cytomegalovirus exposure and HLA in healthy donors. Overall study: The approximately 120 validation repertoires and the approximately 700 first-cohort repertoires shared a platform, a later analysis reported.

The data were produced by immunoSEQ multiplex PCR, yet TCRdb's version contains in-frame clones alone and is incomplete. The sample shows 110,000 to 150,000 clones, approximately 84% of them seen only once. Study outcomes and limitations: In vitro assays verified that three CMV-associated chains recognized CMV antigens specifically. Subsequent analysis revealed that first-cohort TCR clusters tended to co-occur in the approximately 120 validation repertoires.

Sequencing was carried out using PBMCs. The TCR originated in a woman between 25 and 40 years old in good health and CMV-seronegative.

In DNA, the CDR3 is TGTGCCAGCAGTGAAGGGACAGGGCGCTCTTCACCCCTCCACTTT. It translates to CASSEGTGRSSPLHF. The rearrangement links TRBV7-3 to TRBJ1-6, with 9 bases identical to TRBD1. The trim removed 6 bases at V and 9 bases at J, leaving 9 bases unmatched. This CDR3 contains 15 residues. Germline V lookup: CDR1 SGHTA, CDR2 FQGTGA.